Listed below are T cell receptor beta chains from one sample, sequenced in a study of cytomegalovirus exposure and HLA in healthy donors. Using immunoSEQ multiplex PCR, the repertoire was profiled, and TCRdb retains in-frame clones only, with some absent. The sample has some 120,000 clones, 75% to 85% seen once. Sample: PBMCs. These receptors all come from a woman younger than 35 in good health and CMV-seropositive. Both conserved end residues are part of each CDR3. Fields, in order: J gene, V gene, CDR3 protein.

J: TRBJ2-7; V: TRBV6-5; CDR3: CASRSGTGPYEQYF
J: TRBJ2-2; V: TRBV12-2; CDR3: CASRLALGDRGSDTGELFF
J: TRBJ2-7; V: TRBV18; CDR3: CASSRTGAYEQYF
J: TRBJ1-1; V: TRBV5-1; CDR3: CASSQGLSGQGYRNTEAFF
J: TRBJ2-3; V: TRBV7-8; CDR3: CASQARSSANTQYF
J: TRBJ2-2; V: TRBV28; CDR3: CAGEGRNTGELFF
J: TRBJ2-1; V: TRBV5-4; CDR3: CASSLAGLAGGRNEQFF
J: TRBJ1-2; V: TRBV6-4; CDR3: CASSDTDRGTSYTF
J: TRBJ1-3; V: TRBV5-4; CDR3: CASSSSLPGQGRLNTIYF
J: TRBJ2-5; V: TRBV29-1; CDR3: CSALGGLGETQYF
J: TRBJ2-3; V: TRBV5-1; CDR3: CASSLDGQPTDTQYF
J: TRBJ2-7; V: TRBV13; CDR3: CASSLSQGTSLYEQYF
J: TRBJ1-6; V: TRBV5-6; CDR3: CASRTWTGYNSPLHF
J: TRBJ2-7; V: TRBV19; CDR3: CASSAASDSYEQYF
J: TRBJ1-4; V: TRBV30; CDR3: CAWSLPTGGGEKLFF
J: TRBJ2-3; V: TRBV2; CDR3: CASRRLQGDTQYF
J: TRBJ2-5; V: TRBV7-8; CDR3: CASSSLAGGQETQYF
J: TRBJ2-1; V: TRBV4-2; CDR3: CASSQEEFRVSGDNEQFF
J: TRBJ2-3; V: TRBV10-1; CDR3: CASNDRGPDTQYF
J: TRBJ2-7; V: TRBV4-2; CDR3: CASSQETSGGASYEQYF
J: TRBJ1-1; V: TRBV19; CDR3: CASSIGRGGTEAFF
J: TRBJ2-3; V: TRBV6-1; CDR3: CASSGTGIGDTQYF
J: TRBJ1-2; V: TRBV7-6; CDR3: CASSLLLGVHVRGVNYGYTF
J: TRBJ1-5; V: TRBV7-8; CDR3: CASSPQGAAINDQPQHF
J: TRBJ2-7; V: TRBV9; CDR3: CASSFRDSVPYEQYF
J: TRBJ2-3; V: TRBV9; CDR3: CASSPEGGPTDTQYF
J: TRBJ1-3; V: TRBV6-1; CDR3: CASASGRTGNTIYF
J: TRBJ2-2; V: TRBV7-3; CDR3: CASSLTASGGASGELFF
J: TRBJ2-2; V: TRBV7-6; CDR3: CASSLMAGWNTGELFF
J: TRBJ2-7; V: TRBV10-1; CDR3: CASSDPWGGGEQYF
J: TRBJ2-3; V: TRBV4-1; CDR3: CASSQAFSGTSSTDTQYF
J: TRBJ2-6; V: TRBV12-2; CDR3: CASHRQVEGVPRDQSGANVLTF
J: TRBJ2-2; V: TRBV5-1; CDR3: CASSPGTSVAGELFF
J: TRBJ2-7; V: TRBV5-4; CDR3: CASSSRDRGDSWEYF
J: TRBJ1-4; V: TRBV6-6; CDR3: CASGPGQGMEKLFF
J: TRBJ2-1; V: TRBV2; CDR3: CASRGQGSYNEQFF
J: TRBJ2-2; V: TRBV5-3; CDR3: CARSCPRGSGGPGTGELFF
J: TRBJ2-2; V: TRBV11-2; CDR3: CASSSLAGGLNGELFF
J: TRBJ1-1; V: TRBV7-9; CDR3: CASIWTEGTEAFF
J: TRBJ2-3; V: TRBV5-3; CDR3: CARSLVGFTDTQYF